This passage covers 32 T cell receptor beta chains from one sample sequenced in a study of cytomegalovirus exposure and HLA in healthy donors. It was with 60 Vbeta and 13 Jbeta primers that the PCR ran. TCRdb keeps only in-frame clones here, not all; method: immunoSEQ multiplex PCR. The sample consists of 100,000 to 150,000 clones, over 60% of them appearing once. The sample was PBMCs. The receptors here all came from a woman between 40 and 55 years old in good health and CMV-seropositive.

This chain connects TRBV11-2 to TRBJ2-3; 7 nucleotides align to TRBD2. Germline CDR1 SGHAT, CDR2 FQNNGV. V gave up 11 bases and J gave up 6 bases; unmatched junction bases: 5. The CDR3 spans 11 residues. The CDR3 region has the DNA TGTGCCTCCGGCGGGGGTGATACGCAGTATTTT. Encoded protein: CASGGGDTQYF.

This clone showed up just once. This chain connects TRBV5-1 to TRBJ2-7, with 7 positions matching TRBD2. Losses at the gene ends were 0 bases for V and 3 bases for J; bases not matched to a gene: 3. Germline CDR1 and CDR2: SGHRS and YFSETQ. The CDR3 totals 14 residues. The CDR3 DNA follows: TGCGCCAGCAGCTTGGGCAGGACTAGCTACGAGCAGTACTTC. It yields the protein CASSLGRTSYEQYF.

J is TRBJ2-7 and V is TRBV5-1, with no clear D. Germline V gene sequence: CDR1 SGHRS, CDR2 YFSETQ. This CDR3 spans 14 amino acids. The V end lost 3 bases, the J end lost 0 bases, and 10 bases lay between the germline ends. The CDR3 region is CASSSTRSSYEQYF. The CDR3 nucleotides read TGCGCCAGCAGCTCGACACGCAGCTCCTACGAGCAGTACTTC. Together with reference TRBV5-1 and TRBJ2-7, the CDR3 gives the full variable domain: KAGVTQTPRYLIKTRGQQVTLSCSPISGHRSVSWYQQTPGQGLQFLFEYFSETQRNKGNFPGRFSGRQFSNSRSEMNVSTLELGDSALYLCASSSTRSSYEQYFGPGTRLTVT.

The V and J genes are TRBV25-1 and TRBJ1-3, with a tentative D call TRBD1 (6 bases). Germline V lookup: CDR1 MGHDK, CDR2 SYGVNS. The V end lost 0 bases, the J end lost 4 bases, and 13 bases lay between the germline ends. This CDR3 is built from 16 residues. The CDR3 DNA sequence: TGTGCCAGCAGTGAATACGGGGGGGCAAGGGGAAACACCATATATTTT. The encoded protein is CASSEYGGARGNTIYF.

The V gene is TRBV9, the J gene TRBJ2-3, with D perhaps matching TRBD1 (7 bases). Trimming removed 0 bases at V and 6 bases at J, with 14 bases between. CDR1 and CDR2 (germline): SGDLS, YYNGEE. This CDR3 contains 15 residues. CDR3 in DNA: TGTGCCAGCAGCGTAGGAGGAGGGGGCTACGATACGCAGTATTTT. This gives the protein CASSVGGGGYDTQYF. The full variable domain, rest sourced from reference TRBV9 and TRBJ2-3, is DSGVTQTPKHLITATGQRVTLRCSPRSGDLSVYWYQQSLDQGLQFLIQYYNGEERAKGNILERFSAQQFPDLHSELNLSSLELGDSALYFCASSVGGGGYDTQYFGPGTRLTVL.

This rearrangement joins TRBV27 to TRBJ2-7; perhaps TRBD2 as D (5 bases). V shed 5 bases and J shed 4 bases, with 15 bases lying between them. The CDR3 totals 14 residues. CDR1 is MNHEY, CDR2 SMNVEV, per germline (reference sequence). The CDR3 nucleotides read TGTGCCAGCAGTCCCCGGACCGGGATTTACGAGCAGTACTTC. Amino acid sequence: CASSPRTGIYEQYF.

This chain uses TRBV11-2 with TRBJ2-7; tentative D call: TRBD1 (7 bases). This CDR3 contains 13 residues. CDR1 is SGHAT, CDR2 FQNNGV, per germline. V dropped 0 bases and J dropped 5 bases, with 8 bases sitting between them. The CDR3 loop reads CASSLDRGDEQYF. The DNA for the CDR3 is TGTGCCAGCAGCTTAGACAGGGGGGACGAGCAGTACTTC.

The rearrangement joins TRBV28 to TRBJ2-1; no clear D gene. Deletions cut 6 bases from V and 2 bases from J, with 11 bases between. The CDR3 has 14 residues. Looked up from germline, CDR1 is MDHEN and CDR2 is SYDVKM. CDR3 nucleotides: TGTGCCAGCAGCTATAGCAACCCCTACAATGAGCAGTTCTTC. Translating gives CASSYSNPYNEQFF.

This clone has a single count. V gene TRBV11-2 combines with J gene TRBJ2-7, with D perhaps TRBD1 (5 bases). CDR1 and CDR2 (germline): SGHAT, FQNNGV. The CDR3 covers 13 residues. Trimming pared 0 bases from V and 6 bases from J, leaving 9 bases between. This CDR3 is CASSLDRAAEQYF. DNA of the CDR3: TGTGCCAGCAGCTTAGACAGGGCGGCCGAGCAGTACTTC.

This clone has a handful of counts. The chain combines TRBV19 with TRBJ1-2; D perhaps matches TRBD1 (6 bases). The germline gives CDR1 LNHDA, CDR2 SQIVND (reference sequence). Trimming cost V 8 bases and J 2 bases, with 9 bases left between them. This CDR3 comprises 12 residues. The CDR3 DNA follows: TGTGCCAGTCAGGGGAAAAACTATGGCTACACCTTC. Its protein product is CASQGKNYGYTF.

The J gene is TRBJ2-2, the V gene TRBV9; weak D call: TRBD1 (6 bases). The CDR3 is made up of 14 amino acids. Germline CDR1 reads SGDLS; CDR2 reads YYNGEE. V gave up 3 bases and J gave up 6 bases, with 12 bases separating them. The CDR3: CASSARDTAGELFF. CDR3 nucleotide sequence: TGTGCCAGCAGCGCCCGGGACACCGCCGGGGAGCTGTTTTTT.

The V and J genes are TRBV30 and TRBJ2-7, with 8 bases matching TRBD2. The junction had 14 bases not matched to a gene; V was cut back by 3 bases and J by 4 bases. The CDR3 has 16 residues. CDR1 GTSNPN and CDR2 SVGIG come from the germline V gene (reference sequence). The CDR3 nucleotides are TGTGCCTGGAGCGCCCATCCGGGACTAGATCCGTACGAGCAGTACTTC. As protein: CAWSAHPGLDPYEQYF.

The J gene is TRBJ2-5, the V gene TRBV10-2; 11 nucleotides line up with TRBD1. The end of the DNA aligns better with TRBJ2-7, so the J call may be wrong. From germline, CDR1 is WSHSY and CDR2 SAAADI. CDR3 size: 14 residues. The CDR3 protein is CASGGTGGSYEQYF. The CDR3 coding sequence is TGCGCCAGCGGGGGGACAGGGGGGTCCTACGAGCAGTACTTC.

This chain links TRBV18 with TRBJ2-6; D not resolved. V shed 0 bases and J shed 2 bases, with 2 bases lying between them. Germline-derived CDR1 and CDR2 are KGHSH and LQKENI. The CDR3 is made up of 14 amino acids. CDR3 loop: CASSPPTGANVLTF. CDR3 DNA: TGTGCCAGCTCACCACCTACTGGGGCCAACGTCCTGACTTTC.

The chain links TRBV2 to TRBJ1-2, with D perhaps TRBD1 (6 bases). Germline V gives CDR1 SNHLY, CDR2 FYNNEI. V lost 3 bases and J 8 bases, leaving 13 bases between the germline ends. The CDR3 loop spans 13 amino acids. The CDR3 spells CASSEGGPRGYTF. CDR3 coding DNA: TGTGCCAGCAGTGAGGGGGGGCCTAGGGGCTACACCTTC. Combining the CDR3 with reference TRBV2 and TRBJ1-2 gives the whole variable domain EPEVTQTPSHQVTQMGQEVILRCVPISNHLYFYWYRQILGQKVEFLVSFYNNEISEKSEIFDDQFSVERPDGSNFTLKIRSTKLEDSAMYFCASSEGGPRGYTFGSGTRLTVV.

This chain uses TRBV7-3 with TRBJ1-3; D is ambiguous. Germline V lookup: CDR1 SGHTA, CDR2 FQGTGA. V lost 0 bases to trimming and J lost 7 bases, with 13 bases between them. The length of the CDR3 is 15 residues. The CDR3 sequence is CASSLTRLGFNTIYF. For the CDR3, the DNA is TGTGCCAGCAGCTTAACCAGGTTAGGATTCAACACCATATATTTT.

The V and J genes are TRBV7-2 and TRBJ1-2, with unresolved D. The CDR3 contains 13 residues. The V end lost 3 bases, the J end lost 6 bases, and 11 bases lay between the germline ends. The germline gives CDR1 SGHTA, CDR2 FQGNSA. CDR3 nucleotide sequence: TGTGCCAGCAGCTTCGCTAGGTTGGATGGCTACACCTTC. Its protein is CASSFARLDGYTF. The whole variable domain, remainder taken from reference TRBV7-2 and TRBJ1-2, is GAGVSQSPSNKVTEKGKDVELRCDPISGHTALYWYRQSLGQGLEFLIYFQGNSAPDKSGLPSDRFSAERTGGSVSTLTIQRTQQEDSAVYLCASSFARLDGYTFGSGTRLTVV.

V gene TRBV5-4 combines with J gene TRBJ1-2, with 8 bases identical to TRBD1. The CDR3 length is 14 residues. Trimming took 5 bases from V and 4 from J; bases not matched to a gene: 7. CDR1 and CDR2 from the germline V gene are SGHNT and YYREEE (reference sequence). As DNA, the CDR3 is TGTGCCAGCAGTGAACCAGGGGGCGGCTATGGCTACACCTTC. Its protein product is CASSEPGGGYGYTF.

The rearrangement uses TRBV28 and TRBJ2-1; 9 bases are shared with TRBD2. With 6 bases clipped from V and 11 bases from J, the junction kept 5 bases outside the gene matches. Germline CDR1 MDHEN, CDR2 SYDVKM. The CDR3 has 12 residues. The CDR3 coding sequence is TGTGCCAGCAGGGTGACTAGCGGTCAGCAGTTCTTC. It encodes CASRVTSGQQFF.

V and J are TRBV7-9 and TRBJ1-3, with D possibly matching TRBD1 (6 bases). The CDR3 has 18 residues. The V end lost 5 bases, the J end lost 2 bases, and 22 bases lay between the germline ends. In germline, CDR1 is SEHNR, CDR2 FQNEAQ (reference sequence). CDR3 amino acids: CASSKNSQGGGAGNTIYF. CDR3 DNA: TGTGCCAGCAGCAAAAACTCGCAGGGAGGGGGGGCTGGAAACACCATATATTTT.

DNA of the CDR3: TGTGCCAGCAGCCTGTCGGGGGTCGTCTCGACTGAAGCTTTCTTT. Translating gives CASSLSGVVSTEAFF. This chain uses TRBV6-5 with TRBJ1-1; TRBD1 is a possible D gene (5 bases). This CDR3 contains 15 residues. V shed 6 bases and J shed 5 bases, with 19 bases lying between them. Germline V gene sequence: CDR1 MNHEY, CDR2 SVGAGI.

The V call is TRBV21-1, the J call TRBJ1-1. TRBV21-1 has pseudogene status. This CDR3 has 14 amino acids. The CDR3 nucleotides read TGTGCCAGCAGCAAAGCAGCCGGTATGACTGAAGCTTTCTTT. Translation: CASSKAAGMTEAFF.

CDR3 bases: TGTGCCATCTCTCTAGGAGGGAGGGGCACAGATACGCAGTATTTT. This codes for CAISLGGRGTDTQYF. The V and J genes are TRBV2 and TRBJ2-3, with TRBD2 matching 7 bases. The CDR3 has 15 amino acids. From germline, CDR1 is SNHLY and CDR2 FYNNEI. V lost 10 bases and J lost 1; bases outside the gene matches: 11.

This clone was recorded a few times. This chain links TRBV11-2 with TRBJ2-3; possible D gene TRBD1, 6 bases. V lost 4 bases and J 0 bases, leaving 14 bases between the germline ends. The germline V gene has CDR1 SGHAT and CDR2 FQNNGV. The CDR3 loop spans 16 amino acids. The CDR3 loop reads CASSSRQVTSTDTQYF. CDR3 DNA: TGTGCCAGCAGCTCTAGACAGGTCACTAGCACAGATACGCAGTATTTT.

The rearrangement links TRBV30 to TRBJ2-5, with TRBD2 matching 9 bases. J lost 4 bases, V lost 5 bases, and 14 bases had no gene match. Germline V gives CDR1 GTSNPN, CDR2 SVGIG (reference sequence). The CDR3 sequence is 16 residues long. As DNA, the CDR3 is TGTGCCTGGGGTAGGGTGTTAGCGGGAGTTAGAGAGACCCAGTACTTC. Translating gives CAWGRVLAGVRETQYF.

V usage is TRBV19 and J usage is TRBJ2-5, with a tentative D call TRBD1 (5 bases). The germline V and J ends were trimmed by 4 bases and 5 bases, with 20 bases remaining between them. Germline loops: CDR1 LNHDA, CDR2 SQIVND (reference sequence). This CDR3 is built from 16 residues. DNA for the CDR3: TGTGCCAGTAGTAGTACAGGCGGCCCCGGGCGGGAGACCCAGTACTTC. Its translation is CASSSTGGPGRETQYF.

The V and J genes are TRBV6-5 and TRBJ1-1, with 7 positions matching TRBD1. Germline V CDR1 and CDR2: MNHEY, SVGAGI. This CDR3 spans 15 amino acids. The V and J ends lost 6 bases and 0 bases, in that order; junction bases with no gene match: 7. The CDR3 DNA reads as TGTGCCAGCAGCCGAGGGGGACAGTTGAACACTGAAGCTTTCTTT. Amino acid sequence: CASSRGGQLNTEAFF.

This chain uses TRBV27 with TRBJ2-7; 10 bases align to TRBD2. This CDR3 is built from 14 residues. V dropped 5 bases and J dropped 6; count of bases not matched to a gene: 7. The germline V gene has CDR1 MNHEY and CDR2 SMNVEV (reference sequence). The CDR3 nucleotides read TGTGCCAGCAGTAACCTAGCGGGAGTTGGCGAGCAGTACTTC. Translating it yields CASSNLAGVGEQYF.

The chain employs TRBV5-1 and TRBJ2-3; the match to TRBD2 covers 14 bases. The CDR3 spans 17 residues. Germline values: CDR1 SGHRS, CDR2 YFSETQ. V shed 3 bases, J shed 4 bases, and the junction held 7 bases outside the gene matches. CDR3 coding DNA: TGCGCCAGCAGCTCGGGACTAGCGGGAGCAGGGCCAGATACGCAGTATTTT. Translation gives CASSSGLAGAGPDTQYF.

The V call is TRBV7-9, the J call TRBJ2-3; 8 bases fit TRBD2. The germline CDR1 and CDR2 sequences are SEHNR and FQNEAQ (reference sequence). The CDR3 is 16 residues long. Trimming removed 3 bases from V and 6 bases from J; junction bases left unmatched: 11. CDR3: CASSFFSGSIGDTQYF. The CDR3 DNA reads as TGTGCCAGCAGCTTTTTCAGCGGGAGTATAGGGGATACGCAGTATTTT.

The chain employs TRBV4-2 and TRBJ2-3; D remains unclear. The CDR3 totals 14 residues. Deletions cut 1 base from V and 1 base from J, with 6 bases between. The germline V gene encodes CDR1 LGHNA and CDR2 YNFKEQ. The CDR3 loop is CASSQGGGTDTQYF. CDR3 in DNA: TGTGCCAGCAGCCAAGGAGGCGGCACAGATACGCAGTATTTT.

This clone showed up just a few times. CDR3 region: CATSSVSGRFYEQYF. For the CDR3, the DNA is TGTGCCACCTCATCGGTTAGCGGGAGATTCTACGAGCAGTACTTC. This rearrangement joins TRBV6-1 to TRBJ2-7, with 9 bases aligning to TRBD2. CDR1 and CDR2 from the germline V gene are MNHNS and SASEGT. Trimming cost V 10 bases and J 3 bases; bases outside gene matches: 13. This CDR3 contains 15 residues.